Listed here are 32 T cell receptor beta chains from one sample, sequenced in a study of blood T cell repertoires in COVID-19. TCRdb's table, derived via immunoSEQ multiplex PCR, lists solely in-frame clones and lacks some. The sample shows some 74,000 clones, around 85% of them seen only once. Source material: peripheral blood. The receptors were gathered from a woman in her fifties or sixties with acute or convalescent COVID-19.

The CDR3 loop reads CASSPSPQLAGGGDTQYF. The CDR3 coding sequence is TGTGCCAGCAGCCCAAGTCCCCAGCTGGCGGGAGGGGGAGATACGCAGTATTTT. The chain recombines TRBV9 with TRBJ2-3; 9 bases fit TRBD2. Germline CDR1 reads SGDLS; CDR2 reads YYNGEE. Losses at the gene ends were 4 bases for V and 5 bases for J; bases not matched to a gene: 17. This CDR3 region has 18 residues.

The chain carries TRBV6-6 and TRBJ2-7; 7 nucleotides line up with TRBD2. CDR1 is MNHNY, CDR2 SVGAGI, per germline (reference sequence). The CDR3 spans 15 residues. The V and J ends lost 4 bases and 2 bases, in that order; junction bases with no gene match: 8. CDR3 sequence: CASSFLAATAYEQYF. CDR3 in DNA: TGTGCCAGCAGTTTCCTAGCGGCCACGGCCTACGAGCAGTACTTC.

This chain connects TRBV2 to TRBJ2-2; D is perhaps TRBD2 (6 bases). The germline CDR1 and CDR2 sequences are SNHLY and FYNNEI. CDR3 length: 15 residues. Between the trimmed V and J ends, which lost 4 bases and 4 bases, there was a span of 13 bases. CDR3 sequence: CASSVGGRATGELFF. The CDR3 bases are TGTGCCAGCAGTGTGGGAGGACGGGCCACCGGGGAGCTGTTTTTT.

The rearrangement links TRBV9 to TRBJ2-1, with 9 nucleotides matching TRBD1. Germline lookup yields CDR1 SGDLS and CDR2 YYNGEE. V shed 5 bases and J 1 base; nucleotides not matched to a gene: 13. The CDR3 spans 18 residues. The CDR3 bases are TGTGCCAGCAGTCCCGGGACAGGGTCATTCCTTTCCTACAATGAGCAGTTCTTC. This sequence encodes CASSPGTGSFLSYNEQFF.

This chain uses TRBV6-5 with TRBJ2-7; perhaps TRBD1 as D (6 bases). Deletions cut 7 bases from V and 5 bases from J, with 18 bases between. This CDR3 spans 14 amino acids. The germline V gene has CDR1 MNHEY and CDR2 SVGAGI. CDR3: CASKINRDPHEQYF. As DNA, the CDR3 is TGTGCCAGCAAAATTAACAGGGATCCCCACGAGCAGTACTTC.

Details on this clone: The junction departs from germline at one end; a sequencing error may be responsible. The V gene is TRBV14, the J gene TRBJ1-1; D may be TRBD1 (5 bases). Germline CDR1 reads SGHDN; CDR2 reads FVKESK. This CDR3 spans 12 amino acids. The DNA of the CDR3 is TGTGCCAGCAGCCAAGACAGGGTCTCTTTCTTTTTT. This gives the protein CASSQDRVSFFF.

This rearrangement joins TRBV6-5 to TRBJ1-1; 8 bases align to TRBD1. Per germline, CDR1 MNHEY and CDR2 SVGAGI. The CDR3 loop spans 14 amino acids. V shed 1 base, J shed 8 bases, and the junction held 6 bases outside the gene matches. This CDR3 is CASSYYRQGTEAFF. As DNA, the CDR3 is TGTGCCAGCAGTTACTACCGACAGGGGACAGAAGCTTTCTTT.

This clone was counted a few times. This chain joins TRBV2 and TRBJ1-1; tentative D call: TRBD1 (5 bases). The CDR3 spans 13 residues. The V gene's germline CDR1 is SNHLY and CDR2 FYNNEI. V was pared by 9 bases and J by 2 bases, with 13 bases between. The CDR3 sequence is CASEGVGNTEAFF. CDR3 nucleotides: TGTGCCAGTGAAGGGGTGGGAAACACTGAAGCTTTCTTT.

The rearrangement links TRBV4-1 to TRBJ2-7; 8 nucleotides line up with TRBD2. Losses at the gene ends were 3 bases for V and 3 bases for J; bases not matched to a gene: 7. This CDR3 spans 15 amino acids. Germline assignment: CDR1 MGHRA and CDR2 YSYEKL. The CDR3 protein is CASSHEGSGGYEQYF. The CDR3 DNA reads TGCGCCAGCAGCCACGAAGGGAGCGGGGGCTACGAGCAGTACTTC.

V gene TRBV7-9 combines with J gene TRBJ1-1; 7 nucleotides line up with TRBD1. The J segment lost 4 bases and the V segment lost 6 bases, leaving 5 bases of the junction unmatched. Per germline, CDR1 SEHNR and CDR2 FQNEAQ (reference sequence). This CDR3 has 13 amino acids. The CDR3 sequence: CASSRSGGTEAFF. The CDR3 coding sequence is TGTGCCAGCAGTCGTTCAGGGGGCACTGAAGCTTTCTTT.

The chain couples TRBV4-2 to TRBJ2-3, with TRBD1 as a possible D gene (5 bases). Trimming stripped 4 bases from V and 3 bases from J, with 11 bases between. The CDR3 consists of 14 residues. Per germline, CDR1 LGHNA and CDR2 YNFKEQ. CDR3 sequence reads: CASSLHRSTDTQYF. In DNA, the CDR3 is TGTGCCAGCAGCCTCCACAGGAGTACAGATACGCAGTATTTT.

The chain links TRBV5-5 to TRBJ1-2, with TRBD1 matching over 7 bases. Trimming at V came to 5 bases and at J to 2 bases, leaving 9 bases not matched to a gene. Germline V gives CDR1 SGHKS, CDR2 YYEKEE (reference sequence). This CDR3 contains 15 residues. Here the CDR3 DNA reads TGTGCCAGCAGTTCGGACCCGGGACAGAACTATGGCTACACCTTC. Translating gives CASSSDPGQNYGYTF.

This clone was recorded once. This chain connects TRBV30 to TRBJ1-1; D not resolved. Germline V gene data show CDR1 as GTSNPN and CDR2 as SVGIG (reference sequence). The CDR3 is 13 residues long. V gave up 3 bases and J gave up 5 bases, with 13 bases separating them. The CDR3 nucleotides read TGTGCCTGGAGACGCGGGGTTTTGACTGAAGCTTTCTTT. It translates to CAWRRGVLTEAFF.

In its sample, this clone was seen a few times. This rearrangement joins TRBV30 to TRBJ1-6; D is ambiguous. Trimming cost V 4 bases and J 5 bases, with 6 bases left between them. This CDR3 has 12 residues. The V gene's germline CDR1 is GTSNPN and CDR2 SVGIG (reference sequence). CDR3 sequence reads: CAWMRNNSPLHF. Written as DNA, the CDR3 is TGTGCCTGGATGAGAAATAATTCACCCCTCCACTTT.

This chain joins TRBV18 and TRBJ1-2; TRBD1 agrees at 9 bases. Losses at the gene ends were 3 bases for V and 8 bases for J; bases not matched to a gene: 7. Germline CDR1 KGHSH, CDR2 LQKENI. The CDR3 totals 14 residues. CDR3: CASSPGQGFEGYTF. In DNA form, the CDR3 reads TGTGCCAGCTCACCGGGACAGGGTTTCGAGGGCTACACCTTC.

The gene calls are TRBV6-2 or TRBV6-3 and TRBJ1-2, with D hard to call. V dropped 3 bases and J dropped 4 bases, with 18 bases sitting between them. The CDR3 has 16 amino acids. Germline CDR1 MNHEY, CDR2 SVGEGT. The CDR3 DNA reads TGTGCCAGCAGTTATCCCGACTCATCAGTAGGCTATGGCTACACCTTC. Protein: CASSYPDSSVGYGYTF.

The chain has TRBV9 and TRBJ2-2; D is undetermined. The CDR3 sequence is 13 residues long. Germline CDR1 and CDR2: SGDLS and YYNGEE. Trimming cost V 1 base and J 6 bases, with 7 bases left between them. CDR3: CASSVTVAGELFF. CDR3 nucleotide sequence: TGTGCCAGCAGCGTAACGGTAGCCGGGGAGCTGTTTTTT. Based on the CDR3 plus reference TRBV9 and TRBJ2-2, the full variable domain is DSGVTQTPKHLITATGQRVTLRCSPRSGDLSVYWYQQSLDQGLQFLIQYYNGEERAKGNILERFSAQQFPDLHSELNLSSLELGDSALYFCASSVTVAGELFFGEGSRLTVL.

This chain joins TRBV9 and TRBJ2-1, with 7 bases aligning to TRBD2. The CDR3 is made up of 18 amino acids. V was clipped by 2 bases and J by 0 bases; unmatched bases: 11. CDR1 and CDR2 (germline): SGDLS, YYNGEE. The DNA for the CDR3 is TGTGCCAGCAGCGTCAGACTAGCCCAAATCAGCTCCTACAATGAGCAGTTCTTC. Amino acids: CASSVRLAQISSYNEQFF.

The rearrangement uses TRBV7-9 and TRBJ2-7; maybe TRBD1 (7 bases). Germline CDR1 and CDR2: SEHNR and FQNEAQ (reference sequence). Trimming removed 4 bases from V and 2 bases from J, with 12 bases in between. This CDR3 has 14 amino acids. The CDR3 here is CASSSEGTAYEQYF. The CDR3 DNA reads TGTGCCAGCAGCTCGGAGGGGACAGCCTACGAGCAGTACTTC.

This clone has only one observation. V gene TRBV6-5 combines with J gene TRBJ1-1; 8 bases line up with TRBD1. Looked up from germline, CDR1 is MNHEY and CDR2 is SVGAGI. Trimming at V came to 8 bases and at J to 7 bases, leaving 12 bases not matched to a gene. This CDR3 has 14 residues. CDR3 DNA sequence: TGTGCCAGCGCTGTGATACAGGGGGAAGTTGAAGCTTTCTTT. It yields the protein CASAVIQGEVEAFF.

The gene calls are TRBV7-2 and TRBJ1-3, with D possibly matching TRBD1 (5 bases). CDR3 length: 19 amino acids. V shed 4 bases and J shed 2 bases, with 24 bases lying between them. Germline V gene sequence: CDR1 SGHTA, CDR2 FQGNSA. CDR3 nucleotide sequence: TGTGCCAGCAGCTCCCCGGGACTGCTATTCGAGGACGCTGGAAACACCATATATTTT. This encodes CASSSPGLLFEDAGNTIYF.

The genes are TRBV20-1 and TRBJ2-3; no definite D call. V lost 6 bases and J lost 8, with 12 bases in between. CDR3 length: 11 residues. Germline values: CDR1 DFQATT, CDR2 SNEGSKA (reference sequence). CDR3 amino acids: CSAPRGGTQYF. The DNA of the CDR3 is TGCAGTGCCCCCCGAGGTGGTACGCAGTATTTT.

The gene calls are TRBV29-1 and TRBJ1-2; TRBD1 matches 7 bases. Germline CDR1 SQVTM, CDR2 ANQGSEA. With V trimmed by 3 bases and J by 5 bases, 9 bases remained unmatched. This CDR3 has 14 residues. CDR3 residues: CSVDTGTAGYGYTF. The CDR3 DNA reads as TGCAGCGTTGATACGGGGACAGCCGGTTATGGCTACACCTTC.

The rearrangement uses TRBV7-8 and TRBJ2-7, with D maybe TRBD2 (6 bases). The CDR3 has 15 residues. Germline-derived CDR1 and CDR2 are SGHVS and FQNEAQ. Trimming shortened V by 6 bases and J by 2 bases, and 17 bases separated the two germline ends. CDR3 loop: CASSFALSGPYEQYF. Here the CDR3 DNA reads TGTGCCAGCAGTTTCGCCCTTAGCGGTCCCTACGAGCAGTACTTC.

This clone came up once. The chain joins TRBV3-1 (or the pseudogene TRBV3-2) to TRBJ2-2; 11 bases line up with TRBD2. The germline V gene has CDR1 LGHDT and CDR2 YNNKEL (reference sequence). The CDR3 runs to 17 residues. The ends lost 1 base at V and 1 base at J; junction bases unmatched: 2. For the CDR3, the DNA is TGTGCCAGCAGCCAAGCTACTAGCGGGAGGAACACCGGGGAGCTGTTTTTT. This codes for CASSQATSGRNTGELFF.

The chain combines TRBV7-8 with TRBJ1-6; 9 positions agree with TRBD1. J gave up 7 bases and V 2 bases, and 3 bases lay outside the gene matches. CDR3 length: 15 residues. The V gene's germline CDR1 is SGHVS and CDR2 FQNEAQ. For the CDR3, the DNA is TGTGCCAGCAGCTTAACCGGGACAGGGAATTCACCCCTCCACTTT. Protein product: CASSLTGTGNSPLHF.

The gene calls are TRBV28 and TRBJ2-6; D gene uncertain. CDR1 and CDR2 from the germline V gene are MDHEN and SYDVKM. V gave up 6 bases and J gave up 2 bases, with 11 bases separating them. The CDR3 runs to 15 residues. In nucleotides, the CDR3 is TGTGCCAGCAGAAACCAGGTCGCTGGGGCCAACGTCCTGACTTTC. Protein product: CASRNQVAGANVLTF.

This chain uses TRBV10-3 with TRBJ1-6; D call uncertain. The CDR3 loop spans 15 amino acids. From germline, CDR1 is ENHRY and CDR2 SYGVKD. The V gene lost 1 base and the J gene lost 7 bases, with 11 bases spanning the gap. CDR3 DNA sequence: TGTGCCATCAGTGAGTGGGGAGATCCGAATTCACCCCTCCACTTT. It yields the protein CAISEWGDPNSPLHF.

This clone has only a few counts. V is TRBV6-4 and J is TRBJ2-2, with a tentative D call TRBD1 (5 bases). CDR3 length: 17 residues. V lost 0 bases, J lost 1 base, and 12 bases lay in between. Germline V gene sequence: CDR1 MRHNA, CDR2 SNTAGT. Here the CDR3 reads CASSDSAKGENTGELFF. The CDR3 DNA reads as TGTGCCAGCAGTGACTCAGCCAAAGGGGAGAACACCGGGGAGCTGTTTTTT.

This rearrangement joins TRBV27 to TRBJ2-5; 11 bases are shared with TRBD2. The germline CDR1 and CDR2 sequences are MNHEY and SMNVEV (reference sequence). CDR3 size: 14 residues. With 5 bases clipped from V and 5 bases from J, the junction kept 4 bases outside the gene matches. The CDR3 reads CASSASGRRETQYF. In DNA form, the CDR3 reads TGTGCCAGCAGTGCTAGCGGGAGGAGGGAGACCCAGTACTTC.

The genes are TRBV10-3 and TRBJ1-1; no clear D. Looked up from germline, CDR1 is ENHRY and CDR2 is SYGVKD. This CDR3 has 13 amino acids. Trimming took off 2 bases at V and 4 bases at J, with 8 bases between the two ends. CDR3 nucleotide sequence: TGTGCCATCAGTGAGGGTGGGAGCACTGAAGCTTTCTTT. Its protein product is CAISEGGSTEAFF.

This clone was counted only a few times. The gene calls are TRBV5-1 and TRBJ2-2; TRBD1 might be the D (6 bases). The CDR3 runs to 15 residues. Germline V lookup: CDR1 SGHRS, CDR2 YFSETQ. V lost 4 bases and J lost 3, with 13 bases in between. The CDR3 loop reads CASSPGQRHTGELFF. The CDR3, as DNA: TGCGCCAGCAGCCCCGGACAGAGACACACCGGGGAGCTGTTTTTT. Supplemented by reference TRBV5-1 and TRBJ2-2, the full variable domain reads KAGVTQTPRYLIKTRGQQVTLSCSPISGHRSVSWYQQTPGQGLQFLFEYFSETQRNKGNFPGRFSGRQFSNSRSEMNVSTLELGDSALYLCASSPGQRHTGELFFGEGSRLTVL.